This TCR beta chain was identified in a study of shared clonotypes between healthy human individuals. About the research overall: The study enrolled a couple of women and a few men aged 18 to 49. Study-level results: Sharing across four donors was seen in 4% to 5.5% of naive CD4 clonotypes.

Sequencing used immunoSEQ multiplex PCR; TCRdb keeps in-frame clones, though not all of them. The sample records about 2.1 million clones, roughly 95% being singletons. CD45RO negativity and positive selection for CCR7 defined naive CD8 cells, a population that excluded terminally differentiated effector memory CD45RA+ cells. The V gene's germline CDR1 is LGHNA and CDR2 YSLEER. Germline trimming cut 2 bases from V and 0 bases from J; bases unmatched to any gene: 4. CDR3 length: 16 amino acids. Points on this clone: Antigen: not known.

Sequences were obtained from naive CD8+ T cells from PBMCs. This receptor was obtained from a man between 18 and 35 years old in good health. Some clones in this sample may be carry-over from other donors' samples. The rearrangement uses TRBV4-3 and TRBJ1-3; 7 bases agree with TRBD1. The CDR3 coding sequence is TGCGCCAGCAGCCAAACAGGGACAGCCTCTGGAAACACCATATATTTT. It encodes CASSQTGTASGNTIYF.